This entry lists 26 T cell receptor beta chains sequenced from one sample in a study of cytomegalovirus exposure and HLA in healthy donors. The study ran its PCR with 60 Vbeta and 13 Jbeta primers. Profiling relied on immunoSEQ multiplex PCR, and the TCRdb table lists in-frame clones only, not all of them. Its clone listing holds 40,000 to 45,000 clones. What was sequenced was PBMCs. The receptors come from a woman in her twenties or thirties in good health and CMV-seronegative.

The chain combines TRBV9 with TRBJ2-3; D not resolved. CDR1 and CDR2 from the germline V gene are SGDLS and YYNGEE. The CDR3 totals 13 residues. V was cut by 4 bases and J by 2 bases, with 8 bases left in between. The CDR3 here is CASSRAHTDTQYF. For the CDR3, the DNA is TGTGCCAGCAGCCGAGCTCACACAGATACGCAGTATTTT.

The V call is TRBV18, the J call TRBJ1-2, with D possibly TRBD1 on 5 matching bases. The germline V gene has CDR1 KGHSH and CDR2 LQKENI. The CDR3 covers 15 residues. Trimming shortened V by 6 bases and J by 3 bases, and 17 bases separated the two germline ends. The CDR3 loop is CASSQGRGMDYGYTF. CDR3 bases: TGTGCCAGCTCCCAAGGGCGGGGCATGGACTATGGCTACACCTTC.

The gene calls are TRBV19 and TRBJ2-1; D perhaps matches TRBD1 (5 bases). V gave up 3 bases and J gave up 5 bases, with 14 bases separating them. CDR3 size: 15 residues. Germline V gene lookup returns CDR1 LNHDA and CDR2 SQIVND (reference sequence). The CDR3 loop is CASSIRRALDNEQFF. The CDR3 nucleotides read TGTGCCAGTAGTATCCGCAGGGCGCTAGACAATGAGCAGTTCTTC.

V and J are TRBV5-1 and TRBJ2-5; 7 nucleotides match TRBD2. Germline trimming cut 4 bases from V and 3 bases from J; bases unmatched to any gene: 9. Germline V gives CDR1 SGHRS, CDR2 YFSETQ. The CDR3 totals 15 residues. Written as DNA, the CDR3 is TGCGCCAGCAGCCCCGGGGGAGGGAGAGAAGAGACCCAGTACTTC. It codes for CASSPGGGREETQYF.

The chain uses TRBV15 and TRBJ1-2, with D tentatively TRBD1 (5 bases). Trimming removed 0 bases from V and 3 bases from J, with 8 bases in between. Germline CDR1 reads LNHNV; CDR2 reads YYDKDF (reference sequence). The CDR3 sequence is 14 residues long. CDR3 sequence (DNA): TGTGCCACCAGCAGAGACAGGGTTGACTATGGCTACACCTTC. Residues: CATSRDRVDYGYTF.

This chain joins TRBV20-1 and TRBJ2-1, with TRBD1 as a possible D gene (6 bases). CDR1 is DFQATT, CDR2 SNEGSKA, per germline (reference sequence). The CDR3 totals 11 residues. V lost 6 bases to trimming and J lost 5 bases, with 8 bases between them. The CDR3 DNA sequence: TGCAGTGCCGCAGGGGACAATGAGCAGTTCTTC. Translated, it gives CSAAGDNEQFF.

The V gene is TRBV6-1, the J gene TRBJ1-1, with D possibly being TRBD1 (6 bases). CDR3 size: 14 residues. In germline, CDR1 is MNHNS, CDR2 SASEGT. Trimming removed 1 base from V and 2 bases from J, with 8 bases in between. In nucleotides, the CDR3 is TGTGCCAGCAGTGAAGGGACAGTTAACACTGAAGCTTTCTTT. It is translated as CASSEGTVNTEAFF.

The chain couples TRBV11-3 to TRBJ2-7; TRBD2 agrees at 14 bases. The CDR3 covers 18 residues. The V gene end was trimmed by 5 bases and the J gene end by 4 bases; junction bases not matched to a gene: 13. Per the germline V gene, CDR1 is SGHNT and CDR2 is YENEEA. This chain's CDR3 is CASSPLGGTSGRLYEQYF. For the CDR3, the DNA is TGTGCCAGCAGCCCCCTAGGCGGGACTAGCGGGAGACTTTACGAGCAGTACTTC. Full variable domain (missing parts from reference TRBV11-3 and TRBJ2-7): EAGVVQSPRYKIIEKKQPVAFWCNPISGHNTLYWYLQNLGQGPELLIRYENEEAVDDSQLPKDRFSAERLKGVDSTLKIQPAELGDSAVYLCASSPLGGTSGRLYEQYFGPGTRLTVT.

The chain combines TRBV4-2 with TRBJ2-3; 13 nucleotides agree with TRBD2. CDR1 is LGHNA and CDR2 is YNFKEQ in the germline V gene. CDR3 length: 16 amino acids. V shed 4 bases and J 4 bases; nucleotides not matched to a gene: 5. CDR3 coding DNA: TGTGCCAGCAGCCCCTGGACTAGCGGGAGCGCAGATACGCAGTATTTT. The encoded protein is CASSPWTSGSADTQYF.

The rearrangement uses TRBV15 and TRBJ1-2, with 10 bases fitting TRBD1. V gave up 5 bases and J gave up 7 bases; unmatched junction bases: 7. Germline CDR1 LNHNV, CDR2 YYDKDF (reference sequence). The CDR3 runs to 14 residues. In nucleotides, the CDR3 is TGTGCCACCAGCTCGGACAGGGGGATCGGTGGCTACACCTTC. It encodes CATSSDRGIGGYTF.

V and J are TRBV5-4 and TRBJ2-1, with 9 bases identical to TRBD2. Losses at the gene ends were 5 bases for V and 3 bases for J; bases not matched to a gene: 9. The CDR3 runs to 16 residues. Germline CDR1 is SGHNT and CDR2 is YYREEE (reference sequence). The chain's CDR3 is CASSPSSGINYNEQFF. CDR3 DNA: TGTGCCAGCAGTCCTTCTAGCGGGATTAACTACAATGAGCAGTTCTTC.

CDR3 region: CASRGWAEAFF. In DNA form, the CDR3 reads TGTGCCAGCAGGGGCTGGGCTGAAGCTTTCTTT. The chain uses TRBV28 and TRBJ1-1; no clear D. The CDR3 is made up of 11 amino acids. Germline assignment: CDR1 MDHEN and CDR2 SYDVKM. V lost 6 bases to trimming and J lost 6 bases, with 8 bases between them. Variable domain in full (rest from reference TRBV28 and TRBJ1-1): DVKVTQSSRYLVKRTGEKVFLECVQDMDHENMFWYRQDPGLGLRLIYFSYDVKMKEKGDIPEGYSVSREKKERFSLILESASTNQTSMYLCASRGWAEAFFGQGTRLTVV.

The genes are TRBV25-1 and TRBJ1-2; 8 positions agree with TRBD1. This CDR3 spans 14 amino acids. Germline V gives CDR1 MGHDK, CDR2 SYGVNS. V gave up 3 bases and J gave up 7 bases; unmatched junction bases: 7. CDR3: CASSDPRGHGGYTF. In DNA form, the CDR3 reads TGTGCCAGCAGTGATCCCAGGGGGCACGGTGGCTACACCTTC.

This rearrangement joins TRBV9 to TRBJ2-7; 11 bases are a match to TRBD2. V trimming: 0 bases; J trimming: 4 bases; junction bases outside the gene matches: 6. CDR1 is SGDLS and CDR2 is YYNGEE in the germline V gene. This CDR3 region has 16 residues. CDR3 protein: CASSVGTTSGDYEQYF. CDR3 nucleotides: TGTGCCAGCAGCGTAGGAACGACTAGCGGGGATTACGAGCAGTACTTC.

This chain connects TRBV10-3 to TRBJ1-1, with a weak D call TRBD1 (6 bases). The V gene lost 0 bases and the J gene lost 10 bases, with 9 bases spanning the gap. The germline V gene has CDR1 ENHRY and CDR2 SYGVKD. The length of the CDR3 is 12 residues. The CDR3 region has the DNA TGTGCCATCAGTGAGTCCCAGGGGCGAGCTTTCTTT. It yields the protein CAISESQGRAFF.

This chain links TRBV7-2 with TRBJ2-1, with TRBD2 as a possible D gene (5 bases). V was shortened by 3 bases and J by 6 bases, with 9 bases between the two germline ends. Looked up from germline, CDR1 is SGHTA and CDR2 is FQGNSA. The CDR3 totals 13 residues. The CDR3 region is CASSFGLPNEQFF. CDR3 nucleotide sequence: TGTGCCAGCAGCTTTGGACTCCCCAATGAGCAGTTCTTC.

The CDR3 sequence: CASSFVSGWRAEAFF. CDR3 DNA sequence: TGTGCCAGCAGCTTTGTAAGCGGTTGGAGGGCTGAAGCTTTCTTT. The gene calls are TRBV5-6 and TRBJ1-1; D gene ambiguous. This CDR3 spans 15 amino acids. The ends were cut back, 2 bases at V and 6 bases at J, with 17 bases in the middle. Germline loops: CDR1 SGHDT, CDR2 YYEEEE.

V is TRBV30 and J is TRBJ2-7, with a possible D match to TRBD1 (6 bases). V lost 4 bases and J 0 bases, leaving 19 bases between the germline ends. CDR3 length: 16 amino acids. Germline V gene lookup returns CDR1 GTSNPN and CDR2 SVGIG (reference sequence). The CDR3 DNA reads TGTGCCTGGACCCCTCCGACCGGACAGAGCTCCTACGAGCAGTACTTC. This encodes CAWTPPTGQSSYEQYF. Full variable domain (missing parts from reference TRBV30 and TRBJ2-7): SQTIHQWPATLVQPVGSPLSLECTVEGTSNPNLYWYRQAAGRGLQLLFYSVGIGQISSEVPQNLSASRPQDRQFILSSKKLLLSDSGFYLCAWTPPTGQSSYEQYFGPGTRLTVT.

The chain employs TRBV5-1 and TRBJ2-2; TRBD2 agrees at 8 bases. This CDR3 spans 14 amino acids. Germline CDR1 and CDR2: SGHRS and YFSETQ. With 3 bases clipped from V and 7 bases from J, the junction kept 5 bases outside the gene matches. In nucleotides, the CDR3 is TGCGCCAGCAGCTCGGGACTAGTGGTCGGGGAGCTGTTTTTT. Amino acids: CASSSGLVVGELFF.

The rearrangement uses TRBV18 and TRBJ2-1; 9 bases fit TRBD1. The CDR3 runs 14 residues. Losses at the gene ends were 2 bases for V and 9 bases for J; bases not matched to a gene: 5. Looked up from germline, CDR1 is KGHSH and CDR2 is LQKENI. The CDR3 sequence: CASSPMGQGIEQFF. The CDR3 DNA sequence: TGTGCCAGCTCACCAATGGGACAGGGTATTGAGCAGTTCTTC.

The rearrangement joins TRBV6-6 to TRBJ2-1; 7 bases match TRBD2. The germline CDR1 and CDR2 sequences are MNHNY and SVGAGI (reference sequence). The CDR3 runs 16 residues. After removal of 6 bases from V and 5 bases from J, the junction contained 13 bases not matched to a gene. CDR3 region: CASRPGAGVLDNEQFF. As DNA, the CDR3 is TGTGCCAGCAGGCCCGGCGCGGGAGTTCTCGACAATGAGCAGTTCTTC.

V gene TRBV19 combines with J gene TRBJ1-2; D not certain. Germline CDR1 is LNHDA and CDR2 is SQIVND (reference sequence). V was cut by 7 bases and J by 1 base, with 10 bases left in between. The CDR3 spans 13 residues. The CDR3 sequence: CASTLTSNYGYTF. Here the CDR3 DNA reads TGTGCCAGTACCCTGACAAGTAACTATGGCTACACCTTC.

The rearrangement uses TRBV5-4 and TRBJ2-1; D is perhaps TRBD2 (6 bases). The CDR3 spans 15 residues. Trimming left V 4 bases short and J 1 base short, with 12 bases between. Germline V gene lookup returns CDR1 SGHNT and CDR2 YYREEE (reference sequence). The CDR3 region has the DNA TGTGCCAGCAGCGCTGGGACTTCTTCCTACAATGAGCAGTTCTTC. Translated: CASSAGTSSYNEQFF.

The chain uses TRBV6-6 and TRBJ1-4; the D is unclear. Germline V lookup: CDR1 MNHNY, CDR2 SVGAGI (reference sequence). The V end lost 4 bases, the J end lost 3 bases, and 9 bases lay between the germline ends. The CDR3 has 14 amino acids. The chain's CDR3 is CASSSGVANEKLFF. The DNA of the CDR3 is TGTGCCAGCAGTTCCGGGGTTGCTAATGAAAAACTGTTTTTT.

The chain is built from TRBV28 and TRBJ2-3; TRBD1 aligns across 7 bases. The V and J ends lost 2 bases and 8 bases, in that order; junction bases with no gene match: 22. The CDR3 is made up of 19 amino acids. Germline CDR1 reads MDHEN; CDR2 reads SYDVKM. CDR3 region: CASSLGSTGTAVGEGTQYF. DNA for the CDR3: TGTGCCAGCAGTTTAGGGTCCACCGGGACAGCGGTCGGGGAAGGTACGCAGTATTTT.

This chain joins TRBV7-2 and TRBJ2-7, with 10 positions matching TRBD2. V lost 1 base and J lost 7; bases outside the gene matches: 7. The germline V gene encodes CDR1 SGHTA and CDR2 FQGNSA. CDR3 length: 15 amino acids. In DNA form, the CDR3 reads TGTGCCAGCAGCTTAGACCCTAGCGGGAGTGGAGAGCAGTACTTC. Amino acid sequence: CASSLDPSGSGEQYF.